These 23 T cell receptor beta chains originate from one sample sequenced in a study of OX40 agonist ivuxolimab in advanced cancers. Sequencing was performed with immunoSEQ multiplex PCR; in TCRdb, only in-frame clones are kept and a portion is missing. The table shows roughly 50,000 clones, with 65% to 85% occurring only once. The sequencing here drew on CD4+ or CD8+ T cells sorted from blood, taken in a trial of the OX40 agonist ivuxolimab. These receptors came from an adult with an advanced solid tumor such as melanoma, head and neck, liver or kidney cancer.

The genes are TRBV19 and TRBJ1-2; TRBD1 is a possible D gene (6 bases). Germline CDR1 is LNHDA and CDR2 is SQIVND (reference sequence). This CDR3 is built from 14 residues. The ends were cut back, 2 bases at V and 7 bases at J, with 14 bases in the middle. The CDR3, as DNA: TGTGCCAGTAGTATAAGGGACAAGGACAGTGGCTACACCTTC. Amino acid sequence: CASSIRDKDSGYTF. The variable domain in full, completed from reference TRBV19 and TRBJ1-2, reads DGGITQSPKYLFRKEGQNVTLSCEQNLNHDAMYWYRQDPGQGLRLIYYSQIVNDFQKGDIAEGYSVSREKKESFPLTVTSAQKNPTAFYLCASSIRDKDSGYTFGSGTRLTVV.

At least ten counts were recorded for this clone. The chain recombines TRBV19 with TRBJ2-2; 8 bases align to TRBD2. Trimming at V came to 7 bases and at J to 1 base, leaving 11 bases not matched to a gene. Germline V gene sequence: CDR1 LNHDA, CDR2 SQIVND (reference sequence). The CDR3 runs 17 residues. CDR3 nucleotide sequence: TGTGCCAGTATTAAGACTAGCGCACCGTTGAACACCGGGGAGCTGTTTTTT. Amino acid sequence: CASIKTSAPLNTGELFF.

The chain joins TRBV2 to TRBJ2-3; D may be TRBD1 (5 bases). The CDR3 is 15 residues long. Germline CDR1 reads SNHLY; CDR2 reads FYNNEI. The V end was cut by 7 bases, the J end by 1 base, with 15 bases between. The CDR3 DNA sequence: TGTGCCAGCACAGGACAAAGAATTGGCACAGATACGCAGTATTTT. Translating it yields CASTGQRIGTDTQYF. Variable domain in full (rest from reference TRBV2 and TRBJ2-3): EPEVTQTPSHQVTQMGQEVILRCVPISNHLYFYWYRQILGQKVEFLVSFYNNEISEKSEIFDDQFSVERPDGSNFTLKIRSTKLEDSAMYFCASTGQRIGTDTQYFGPGTRLTVL.

This clone occurred once. J is TRBJ1-1 and V is TRBV6-6; 7 nucleotides match TRBD1. Trimming removed 4 bases from V and 1 base from J; junction bases left unmatched: 3. Germline CDR1 and CDR2: MNHNY and SVGAGI (reference sequence). This CDR3 region has 14 residues. The CDR3: CASSFRQGNTEAFF. DNA of the CDR3: TGTGCCAGCAGTTTCCGACAGGGGAACACTGAAGCTTTCTTT.

In the case of this clone: An end of the junction differs from the germline gene, which may be a read error. The rearrangement uses TRBV4-2 and TRBJ1-2, with 8 bases that match TRBD1. This CDR3 spans 13 amino acids. Germline loops: CDR1 LGHNA, CDR2 YNFKEQ. CDR3 in DNA: TGTGCCAGCAGCCAAGATCTTGTCAGGGGGCGCCTCTTC. Its translation: CASSQDLVRGRLF.

The chain employs TRBV5-4 and TRBJ2-1, with 7 bases that match TRBD2. In germline, CDR1 is SGHNT, CDR2 YYREEE (reference sequence). The trim removed 4 bases at V and 7 bases at J, leaving 5 bases unmatched. The CDR3 length is 13 residues. CDR3 bases: TGTGCCAGCAGCCGGGGGGACGGGAATGAGCAGTTCTTC. Residues: CASSRGDGNEQFF.

V usage is TRBV7-2 and J usage is TRBJ2-5; D remains unclear. The CDR3 contains 13 residues. V lost 4 bases and J lost 3, with 9 bases in between. Per the germline V gene, CDR1 is SGHTA and CDR2 is FQGNSA. CDR3 coding DNA: TGTGCCAGCAGCTCCGAACTGGAAGAGACCCAGTACTTC. This gives the protein CASSSELEETQYF.

This chain joins TRBV25-1 and TRBJ2-6; possibly TRBD1 for D (6 bases). V was trimmed by 8 bases and J by 1 base, leaving 12 bases between them. Germline lookup yields CDR1 MGHDK and CDR2 SYGVNS. The CDR3 length is 15 residues. CDR3 protein: CASAQGGSGANVLTF. In DNA form, the CDR3 reads TGTGCCAGCGCGCAAGGGGGATCTGGGGCCAACGTCCTGACTTTC.

The chain recombines TRBV6-5 with TRBJ2-3, with 7 bases matching TRBD2. Germline CDR1 is MNHEY and CDR2 is SVGAGI. This CDR3 spans 12 amino acids. The CDR3 loop is CAAGSNSDTQYF. The CDR3 bases are TGTGCAGCGGGAAGTAATTCGGATACGCAGTATTTT.

In DNA form, the CDR3 reads TGTGCCAGCCGAGGGGGGGGCAAGAACACTGAAGCTTTCTTT. This encodes CASRGGGKNTEAFF. This rearrangement joins TRBV7-2 to TRBJ1-1; D perhaps matches TRBD1 (6 bases). The V end lost 8 bases, the J end lost 1 base, and 14 bases lay between the germline ends. The CDR3 runs to 14 residues. Germline assignment: CDR1 SGHTA and CDR2 FQGNSA. Looking up the rest from reference TRBV7-2 and TRBJ1-1 gives the full variable domain: GAGVSQSPSNKVTEKGKDVELRCDPISGHTALYWYRQSLGQGLEFLIYFQGNSAPDKSGLPSDRFSAERTGGSVSTLTIQRTQQEDSAVYLCASRGGGKNTEAFFGQGTRLTVV.

Only a few counts were recorded for this clone. V usage is TRBV2 and J usage is TRBJ2-3, with TRBD2 matching 12 bases. Germline loops: CDR1 SNHLY, CDR2 FYNNEI. CDR3 length: 18 residues. The V segment lost 6 bases and the J segment 0 bases; nucleotides outside the gene matches: 10. The CDR3 region is CASSGTSGGRSSTDTQYF. Written as DNA, the CDR3 is TGTGCCAGCAGCGGAACTAGCGGGGGGCGCTCTAGCACAGATACGCAGTATTTT.

The chain joins TRBV21-1 to TRBJ2-7. TRBV21-1 constitutes a pseudogene. The CDR3 sequence is 10 residues long. The CDR3 bases are TGTGCCAGCAGCAACCGGGACGGGGACTTC. It translates to CASSNRDGDF.

V and J are TRBV10-3 and TRBJ1-4; D remains unclear. The V end was cut by 2 bases, the J end by 1 base, with 14 bases between. The CDR3 is made up of 17 amino acids. The germline V gene encodes CDR1 ENHRY and CDR2 SYGVKD. The CDR3 spells CAISERAGLGTNEKLFF. The CDR3, as DNA: TGTGCCATCAGTGAGAGGGCCGGGTTGGGAACTAATGAAAAACTGTTTTTT.

The genes are TRBV6-1 and TRBJ1-2; D is unclear. The length of the CDR3 is 14 residues. Trimming took off 5 bases at V and 6 bases at J, with 16 bases between the two ends. Germline V lookup: CDR1 MNHNS, CDR2 SASEGT. This chain's CDR3 is CASSSGSPGDGYTF. The CDR3 DNA reads as TGTGCCAGCAGTTCCGGATCCCCCGGCGATGGCTACACCTTC.

V and J are TRBV25-1 and TRBJ2-4, with 8 bases matching TRBD1. This CDR3 is 14 amino acids long. Per germline, CDR1 MGHDK and CDR2 SYGVNS. After removal of 2 bases from V and 5 bases from J, the junction contained 2 bases not matched to a gene. This CDR3 is CASSERTGQNIQYF. CDR3 in DNA: TGTGCCAGCAGTGAACGGACAGGGCAAAACATTCAGTACTTC.

V usage is TRBV4-1 and J usage is TRBJ2-6, with 13 positions matching TRBD2. The CDR3 is 19 residues long. V shed 2 bases, J shed 3 bases, and the junction held 7 bases outside the gene matches. Per the germline V gene, CDR1 is MGHRA and CDR2 is YSYEKL. In DNA form, the CDR3 reads TGCGCCAGCAGCCAACTAAGGACTAGCGGGGGCGGTGGGGCCAACGTCCTGACTTTC. It specifies CASSQLRTSGGGGANVLTF.

The chain combines TRBV29-1 with TRBJ2-3; D unresolved. With 8 bases removed from V and 4 bases from J, the gap between germline ends came to 7 bases. Germline assignment: CDR1 SQVTM and CDR2 ANQGSEA. The CDR3 length is 10 residues. The CDR3 here is CSLRADTQYF. The CDR3 DNA sequence: TGCAGCCTCCGGGCAGATACGCAGTATTTT.

In DNA, the CDR3 is TGTGCCAGCAGGGACAGGGGGTCAGATACGCAGTATTTT. Amino acids: CASRDRGSDTQYF. The rearrangement uses TRBV6-1 and TRBJ2-3, with 10 bases that match TRBD1. CDR1 and CDR2 from the germline V gene are MNHNS and SASEGT. Losses at the gene ends were 6 bases for V and 4 bases for J; bases not matched to a gene: 1. The CDR3 sequence is 13 residues long.

This clone was found a few times. The chain is built from TRBV5-5 and TRBJ1-2; D unresolved. The CDR3 sequence is 15 residues long. V was cut by 4 bases and J by 1 base, with 14 bases left in between. CDR1 and CDR2 from the germline V gene are SGHKS and YYEKEE (reference sequence). CDR3 region: CASSRAGSNNYGYTF. The CDR3 DNA is TGTGCCAGCAGCCGGGCGGGGAGCAATAACTATGGCTACACCTTC.

This chain uses TRBV5-6 with TRBJ1-1; a possible D gene is TRBD1 (6 bases). The CDR3 extends over 13 amino acids. V was cut by 0 bases and J by 9 bases, with 12 bases left in between. Germline-derived CDR1 and CDR2 are SGHDT and YYEEEE. The CDR3, as DNA: TGTGCCAGCAGCTTGGATATGGGGGCTCAAGCTTTCTTT. This encodes CASSLDMGAQAFF.

CDR3 amino acids: CASSLVTYGYTF. CDR3 nucleotide sequence: TGTGCCAGCAGTTTAGTCACCTATGGCTACACCTTC. V is TRBV28 and J is TRBJ1-2; D is unclear. This CDR3 comprises 12 residues. The germline V gene has CDR1 MDHEN and CDR2 SYDVKM. V was shortened by 2 bases and J by 4 bases, with 5 bases between the two germline ends.

The chain combines TRBV4-2 with TRBJ2-2, with 11 bases fitting TRBD2. The ends lost 0 bases at V and 4 bases at J; junction bases unmatched: 7. Germline-derived CDR1 and CDR2 are LGHNA and YNFKEQ. This CDR3 comprises 18 residues. The CDR3 bases are TGTGCCAGCAGCCAAGAGGTTAGCGGGAGGGCCCTCACCGGGGAGCTGTTTTTT. Protein: CASSQEVSGRALTGELFF.

The chain recombines TRBV11-2 with TRBJ2-1; 14 bases match TRBD2. Looked up from germline, CDR1 is SGHAT and CDR2 is FQNNGV. The V segment lost 4 bases and the J segment 12 bases; nucleotides outside the gene matches: 11. This CDR3 region has 16 residues. In DNA form, the CDR3 reads TGTGCCAGCAGCTCCCCCGGGACTAGCGGGAGCCTCGGGCAGTTCTTC. Its protein product is CASSSPGTSGSLGQFF.